Sequencing of this T cell receptor beta chain was carried out in a study of T cell changes during pregnancy in multiple sclerosis. V shed 3 bases and J 1 base; nucleotides not matched to a gene: 7. Germline CDR1 is SGHRS and CDR2 is YFSETQ. The CDR3 consists of 16 residues. Repertoires were generated with immunoSEQ multiplex PCR, while TCRdb's copy carries only in-frame clones and drops some. This table has tens of thousands of clones, just over 90% appearing once. The sequencing here drew on CD4+ T cells from peripheral blood mononuclear cells, taken before pregnancy. The rearrangement uses TRBV5-1 and TRBJ1-3; 7 bases are a match to TRBD1. The source of this sequence is a female donor with multiple sclerosis, enrolled in a pregnancy study. The CDR3 sequence is CASSSGQDWSGNTIYF. The CDR3 nucleotides read TGCGCCAGCAGCTCCGGACAGGACTGGTCTGGAAACACCATATATTTT.